The rows below give T cell receptor beta chains drawn from one sample of a study of CD8+ T cells in alopecia areata. The repertoire was sequenced with immunoSEQ multiplex PCR; TCRdb's copy has only in-frame clones and lacks some. Of fewer than 250,000 clones detected, around three fifths appear once; the ten largest clones hold over 0.4%. The material was CD4+ T cells sorted from blood, obtained at week 0. These receptors were collected from a human donor with alopecia areata. Each CDR3 is given with its conserved first and last residue. Fields, in order: J gene, clone size, V gene, D gene, CDR3 DNA, CDR3 protein. A D gene is named only where the DNA matches it firmly. Only part of the rows carry a size: once, few, many, or a class if the clone is expanded.

J gene: TRBJ1-4; clone size: .; V gene: TRBV5-1; D gene: TRBD1; CDR3 DNA: TGCGCCAGCAGCCAGGGACAGGGAGGTGAAAAACTGTTTTTT; CDR3 protein: CASSQGQGGEKLFF
J gene: TRBJ2-1; clone size: .; V gene: TRBV4-1; D gene: .; CDR3 DNA: TGCGCCAGCAGCCAAGCTCAAGCGGTTTCCTACAATGAGCAGTTCTTC; CDR3 protein: CASSQAQAVSYNEQFF
J gene: TRBJ2-5; clone size: .; V gene: TRBV18; D gene: TRBD1; CDR3 DNA: TGTGCCAGCTCACCGGGGACAGCCCAAGAGACCCAGTACTTC; CDR3 protein: CASSPGTAQETQYF
J gene: TRBJ1-5; clone size: .; V gene: TRBV4-1; D gene: .; CDR3 DNA: TGCGCCAGCAGCCAAATAGGGCTCGGGCTCAATCAGCCCCAGCATTTT; CDR3 protein: CASSQIGLGLNQPQHF
J gene: TRBJ2-2; clone size: few; V gene: TRBV14; D gene: .; CDR3 DNA: TGTGCCAGCAGCCAAGGCAGGGTAGTGACCGGGGAGCTGTTTTTT; CDR3 protein: CASSQGRVVTGELFF
J gene: TRBJ2-2; clone size: .; V gene: TRBV6-1; D gene: .; CDR3 DNA: TGTGCCAGCAGTCCCGACAGAAGCACCGGGGAGCTGTTTTTT; CDR3 protein: CASSPDRSTGELFF
J gene: TRBJ1-1; clone size: .; V gene: TRBV29-1; D gene: .; CDR3 DNA: TGCAGCGTCCAGACAGGGAACACTGAAGCTTTCTTT; CDR3 protein: CSVQTGNTEAFF
J gene: TRBJ2-3; clone size: .; V gene: TRBV7-9; D gene: TRBD1; CDR3 DNA: TGTGCCAGCAGCTTTCAGGGGGCGGAAGATACGCAGTATTTT; CDR3 protein: CASSFQGAEDTQYF
J gene: TRBJ2-7; clone size: once; V gene: TRBV6-1; D gene: .; CDR3 DNA: TGTGCCAGCAATCTAGCAGTTTCTTCCTACGAGCAGTACTTC; CDR3 protein: CASNLAVSSYEQYF
J gene: TRBJ2-6; clone size: .; V gene: TRBV5-1; D gene: TRBD1; CDR3 DNA: TGCGCCAGCAGCTGGACAGGGGCTAGTGGGGCCAACGTCCTGACTTTC; CDR3 protein: CASSWTGASGANVLTF
J gene: TRBJ2-5; clone size: .; V gene: TRBV29-1; D gene: TRBD1; CDR3 DNA: TGCAGCGTGCCCGGGACAGCCGAAGAGACCCAGTACTTC; CDR3 protein: CSVPGTAEETQYF